This T cell receptor beta chain came from a study of spatial heterogeneity in lung cancer. The sample's time point: sample taken at primary tumor resection. The donor group consisted of 72 patients who had untreated, early-stage non-small cell lung cancer. This CDR3 is built from 13 residues. V was clipped by 7 bases and J by 4 bases, with 11 bases between them. Germline loops: CDR1 LNHDA, CDR2 SQIVND (reference sequence). TCRdb recomputed calls from the 5' RACE reads with MiXCR, one row per CDR3 protein. The table records about 80,000 distinct CDR3 sequences, 8% of them present only once. The sequenced sample was PBMCs, obtained at surgery. The receptor's source is a male donor with early-stage non-small cell lung cancer. The chain employs TRBV19 and TRBJ1-3; D remains ambiguous. CDR3 DNA: TGTGCCAGTATGTTCAGGAGAGGAAACACCATATATTTT. Translating it yields CASMFRRGNTIYF.